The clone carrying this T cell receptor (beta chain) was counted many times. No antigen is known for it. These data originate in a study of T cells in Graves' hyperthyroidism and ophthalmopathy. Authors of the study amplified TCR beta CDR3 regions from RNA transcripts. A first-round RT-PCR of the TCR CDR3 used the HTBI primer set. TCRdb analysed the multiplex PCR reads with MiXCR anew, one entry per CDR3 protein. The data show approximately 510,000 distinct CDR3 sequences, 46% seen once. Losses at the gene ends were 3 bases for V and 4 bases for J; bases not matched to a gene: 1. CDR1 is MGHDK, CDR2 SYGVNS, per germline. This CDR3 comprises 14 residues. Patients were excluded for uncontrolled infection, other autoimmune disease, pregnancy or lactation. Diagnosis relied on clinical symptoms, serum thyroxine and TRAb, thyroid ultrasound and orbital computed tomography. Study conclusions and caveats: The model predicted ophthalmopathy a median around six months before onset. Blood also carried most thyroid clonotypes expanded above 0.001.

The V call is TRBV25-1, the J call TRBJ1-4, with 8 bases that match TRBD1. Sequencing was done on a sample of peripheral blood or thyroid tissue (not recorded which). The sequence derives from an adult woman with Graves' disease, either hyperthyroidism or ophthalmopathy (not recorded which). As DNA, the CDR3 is TGTGCCAGCAGTGACGACAGGGGTAATGAAAAACTGTTTTTT. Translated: CASSDDRGNEKLFF.